This note documents a single TCR beta chain sequence. This clonotype was seen ten or more times. Its antigen has not been determined. The sample holds no much larger clone one base away, and base qualities are not on file. The CDR1 and CDR2 encoded by the germline V gene are SGHNT and YENEEA. Inclusive of the bounding cysteine and phenylalanine, the CDR3 is 13 residues long. Only the CDR3 DNA is retained, 39 bases long and in frame from the first base. V lost 9 bases and J lost 0 bases; the stretch between them is 11 bases long. This entry is derived from a study of T cells in Graves' hyperthyroidism and ophthalmopathy (dated by TCRdb to about 2019). Some background on the complete study: Peripheral blood samples were taken at the time of initial diagnosis, prior to any treatment. To identify distinguishing TCR V-J signatures, a discovery cohort of about 95 patients was used, comprising some 43 with Graves' ophthalmopathy and approximately 58 with stable Graves' hyperthyroidism. Prospective prediction of ophthalmopathy was tested in an independent validation cohort of approximately 18 hyperthyroidism patients and some 17 patients who later progressed to ophthalmopathy. The roughly 91 discovery patients were randomly divided into training and test sets at a 7:3 ratio. Thyroid tissue and blood T-cell repertoires from six or seven Graves' hyperthyroidism patients were also compared in the study. Once sampling was done, hyperthyroidism patients were given methimazole at a starting dose of 30 mg daily, whereas ophthalmopathy patients were given high-dose intravenous methylprednisolone. The paper describes TCR Vbeta CDR3 sequencing of around 130 peripheral blood samples, made up of 43 ophthalmopathy patients, over 70 hyperthyroidism patients and 17 progressor patients.

Amplification of TCR beta CDR3 regions was carried out from RNA transcripts. The TCR CDR3 was subjected to a first round of RT-PCR using the HTBI primer set and the Qiagen OneStep RT-PCR kit. A second multiplex PCR round built the libraries, followed by size selection and purification. Sequencing of the libraries was done on an Illumina HiSeq2000 using paired-end 100 bp reads. In the original analysis: SOAPnuke was used to process the raw data, with reads discarded if the reads contained adapters or uncalled bases, had a mean Phred below 15, or lacked an exact constant-primer or identifier match. High-quality paired reads were merged using COPE v1.2.5, and each unique nucleotide sequence was defined as a clonotype. MiTCR v1.1 was used to align clonotypes to the IMGT TRBV, TRBD and TRBJ reference segments. Analysis was restricted to V-J combinations with a frequency above 0.0001, which covered about 99% of repertoires. A TCS score was defined as the ratio between F50 (clonal expansion) and ExV (chaos), using BLOSUM62-based TCRdist between CDR3 peptides within each V-J. Welch's t-statistics and random forest reduced 500 to 650 V-J features to fewer than 15, which were used in a naive Bayes classifier (R e1071). The raw public data were reprocessed by TCRdb itself: fastp quality trimming at Q25, MiXCR clonotype calling, in-frame beta chains only. For every CDR3 protein sequence, its rows merge into one entry that carries the most common genes and DNA. The V and J calls and clone size are TCRdb's, not the authors'. Across this sample there are some 500,000 distinct CDR3 sequences, with 15% to 20% seen only once. Of the sample, roughly 29% falls within the top ten clones.

Study-wide findings and limitations: Most expanded thyroid clonotypes (frequency above 0.001) were also detected in blood, a finding suggesting that blood repertoires may reflect thyroid immune responses. In cross-validation, a model built on a 13 V-J signature told ophthalmopathy apart from stable hyperthyroidism with 85% to 90% sensitivity and around 84% specificity, and in testing the same model reached 80%/75%. No statistical method was used to fix the sample size in advance, and group allocation was not hidden from the investigators. In validation, the model predicted progression to ophthalmopathy a median of roughly six months before onset, with over 55% sensitivity and more than 72% specificity.

Ophthalmopathy patients had moderately to severely active disease, with a Clinical Activity Score of 3 or more, a NOSPECS grade of 4 or more, and a disease duration of less than 3 months. Patients with uncontrolled infections, other autoimmune diseases, pregnancy or lactation were excluded. Diagnoses relied on clinical symptoms, serum thyroxine and TRAb, thyroid ultrasound and orbital computed tomography. PBMCs were separated from around 9.1 ml of fresh peripheral blood using Ficoll-Paque density gradient centrifugation. Total RNA was extracted with Trizol reagent, and quality was checked on an Agilent 2100 Bioanalyzer.

Recombination joined TRBV11-3 with TRBJ1-1; there is no confident call for the D gene. Sequenced: blood. This receptor was identified in a woman aged 25 to 39 with Graves' ophthalmopathy. The nucleotide sequence is given as TGTGCCAGAGAAGCAGCATTGAACACTGAAGCTTTCTTT. This is translated as CAREAALNTEAFF.